This T cell receptor beta chain was sequenced during a study of shared clonotypes between healthy human individuals. Method: immunoSEQ multiplex PCR; TCRdb's copy keeps in-frame clones and lacks some. The sample yields roughly 2.5 million clones, approximately 94% seen once. V lost 5 bases and J lost 6; bases outside the gene matches: 3. The germline V gene has CDR1 SGHAT and CDR2 FQNNGV. The CDR3 is made up of 12 amino acids. This chain links TRBV11-2 with TRBJ1-2; 7 nucleotides match TRBD1. Sequencing was carried out using naive CD4+ T cells sorted from blood. The subset here: CD45RA+ positively selected. The TCR comes from a man between 18 and 29 years old in good health. CDR3 nucleotide sequence: TGTGCCAGCAGCCCTACAGGGGATGGCTACACCTTC. Translation: CASSPTGDGYTF.